The sequence of this T cell receptor beta chain was determined in a study of response to subunit inactivated influenza vaccine. Broader study findings: Each seasonal influenza vaccination recruits few new T cells, the authors suggested.

TCRdb reanalysed the RT-PCR reads using MiXCR and keeps one entry per CDR3 protein. The profile covers approximately 570,000 distinct CDR3 sequences, with 6.5% to 8% appearing a single time and around 13% taken by the ten largest. The table lists this clonotype with a few counts. Its antigen remains unknown. The clonotype was recovered from a man between 50 and 75 years old who received an inactivated influenza vaccine. The sample in question was PBMCs from blood, obtained about 23 months after vaccination.

This chain's CDR3 is CASSPQGVVSDTQYF. CDR3 nucleotide sequence: TGTGCCAGCTCACCCCAGGGAGTTGTTTCAGATACGCAGTATTTT. This chain joins TRBV18 and TRBJ2-3; D is tentatively TRBD1 or TRBD2 (5 bases each). V shed 3 bases and J shed 4 bases, with 14 bases lying between them. The CDR3 extends over 15 amino acids. Per germline, CDR1 KGHSH and CDR2 LQKENI.